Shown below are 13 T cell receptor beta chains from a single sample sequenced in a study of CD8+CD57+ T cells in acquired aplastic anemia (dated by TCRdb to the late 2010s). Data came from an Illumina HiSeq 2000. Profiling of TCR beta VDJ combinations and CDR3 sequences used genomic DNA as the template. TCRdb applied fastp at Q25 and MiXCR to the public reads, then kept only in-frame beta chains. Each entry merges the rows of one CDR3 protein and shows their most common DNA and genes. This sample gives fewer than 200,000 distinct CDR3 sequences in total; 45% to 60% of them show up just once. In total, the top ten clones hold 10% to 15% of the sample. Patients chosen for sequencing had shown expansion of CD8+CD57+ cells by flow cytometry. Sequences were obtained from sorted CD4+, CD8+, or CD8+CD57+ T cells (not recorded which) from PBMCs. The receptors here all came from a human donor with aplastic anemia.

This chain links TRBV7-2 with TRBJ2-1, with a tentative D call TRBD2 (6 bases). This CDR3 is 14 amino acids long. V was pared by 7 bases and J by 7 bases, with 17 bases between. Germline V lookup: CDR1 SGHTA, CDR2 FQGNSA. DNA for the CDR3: TGTGCCAGCACCCCTGAGAGAGCGGGTAATGAGCAGTTCTTC. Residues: CASTPERAGNEQFF.

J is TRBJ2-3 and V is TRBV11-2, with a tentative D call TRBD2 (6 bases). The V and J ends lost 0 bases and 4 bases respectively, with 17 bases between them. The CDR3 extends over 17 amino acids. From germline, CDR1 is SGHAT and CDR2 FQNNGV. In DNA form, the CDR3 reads TGTGCCAGCAGCTTAGATGGCGGGGAACTAGTGGCAGATACGCAGTATTTT. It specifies CASSLDGGELVADTQYF. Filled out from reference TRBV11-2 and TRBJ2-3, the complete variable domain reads EAGVAQSPRYKIIEKRQSVAFWCNPISGHATLYWYQQILGQGPKLLIQFQNNGVVDDSQLPKDRFSAERLKGVDSTLKIQPAKLEDSAVYLCASSLDGGELVADTQYFGPGTRLTVL.

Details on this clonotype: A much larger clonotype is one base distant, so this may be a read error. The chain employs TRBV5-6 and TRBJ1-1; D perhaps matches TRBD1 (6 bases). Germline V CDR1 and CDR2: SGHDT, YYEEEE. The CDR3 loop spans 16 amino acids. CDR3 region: CVSSLDSLLLNTEAFF. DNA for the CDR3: TGTGTCAGCAGCTTGGACAGCCTTCTTTTGAACACTGAAGCTTTCTTT.

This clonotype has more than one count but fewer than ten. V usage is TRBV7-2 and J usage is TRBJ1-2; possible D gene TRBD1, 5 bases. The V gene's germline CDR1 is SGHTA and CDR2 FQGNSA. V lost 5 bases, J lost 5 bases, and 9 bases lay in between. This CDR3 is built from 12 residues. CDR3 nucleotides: TGTGCCAGCAGCGCACAGGTATATGGCTACACCTTC. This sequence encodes CASSAQVYGYTF.

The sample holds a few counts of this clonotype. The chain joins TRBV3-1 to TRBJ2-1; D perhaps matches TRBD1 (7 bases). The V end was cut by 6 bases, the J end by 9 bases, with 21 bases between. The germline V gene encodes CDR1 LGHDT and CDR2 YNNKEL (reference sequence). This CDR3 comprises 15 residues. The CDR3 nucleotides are TGTGCCAGCAGGGAGGGGGCCACCTCAGGGAGTGAGCAGTTCTTC. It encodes CASREGATSGSEQFF.

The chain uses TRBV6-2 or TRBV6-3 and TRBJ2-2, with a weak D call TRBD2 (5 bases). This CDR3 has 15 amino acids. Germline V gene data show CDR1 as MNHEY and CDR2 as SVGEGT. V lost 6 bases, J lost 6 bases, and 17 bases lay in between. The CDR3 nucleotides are TGTGCCAGCAGAAACCCGGACCTAGCCGCCGGGGAGCTGTTTTTT. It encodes CASRNPDLAAGELFF.

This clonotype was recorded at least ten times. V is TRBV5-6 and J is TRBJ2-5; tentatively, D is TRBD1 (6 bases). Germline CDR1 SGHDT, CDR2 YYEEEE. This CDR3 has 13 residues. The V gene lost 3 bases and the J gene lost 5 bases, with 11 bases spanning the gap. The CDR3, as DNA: TGTGCCAGCAGCTATCGGACAGCGGAGACCCAGTACTTC. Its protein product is CASSYRTAETQYF.

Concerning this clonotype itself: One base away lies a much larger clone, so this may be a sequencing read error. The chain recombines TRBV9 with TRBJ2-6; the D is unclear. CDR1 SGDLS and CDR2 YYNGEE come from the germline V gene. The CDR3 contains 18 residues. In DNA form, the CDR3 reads TGTGCCAGCGGCGTAGGTCAGGTCCCAGGCTCTGGGGCCAACGTCCTGACTTTC. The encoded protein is CASGVGQVPGSGANVLTF. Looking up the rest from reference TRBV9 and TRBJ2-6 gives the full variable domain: DSGVTQTPKHLITATGQRVTLRCSPRSGDLSVYWYQQSLDQGLQFLIQYYNGEERAKGNILERFSAQQFPDLHSELNLSSLELGDSALYFCASGVGQVPGSGANVLTFGAGSRLTVL.

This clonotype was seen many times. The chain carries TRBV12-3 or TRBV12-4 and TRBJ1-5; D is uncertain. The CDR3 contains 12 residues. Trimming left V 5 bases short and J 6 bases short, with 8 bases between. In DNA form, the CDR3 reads TGTGCCAGCAGTAACCTGGGTCAGCCCCAGCATTTT. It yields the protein CASSNLGQPQHF.

CDR3 nucleotides: TGTGCCAGCAGCCCTAGGGACAGGGGGTCCTACGAGCAGTACTTC. It translates to CASSPRDRGSYEQYF. This chain joins TRBV7-8 and TRBJ2-7; 11 bases are a match to TRBD1. The trim removed 5 bases at V and 1 base at J, leaving 4 bases unmatched. CDR3 length equals 15 residues. CDR1 and CDR2 (germline): SGHVS, FQNEAQ.

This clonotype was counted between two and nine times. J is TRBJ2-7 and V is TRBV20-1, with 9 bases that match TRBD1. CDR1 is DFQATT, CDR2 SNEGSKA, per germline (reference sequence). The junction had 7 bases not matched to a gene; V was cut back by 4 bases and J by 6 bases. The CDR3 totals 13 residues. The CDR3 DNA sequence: TGCAGTGCTAACCGGGACAGGGTGGCCGAGCAGTACTTC. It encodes CSANRDRVAEQYF.

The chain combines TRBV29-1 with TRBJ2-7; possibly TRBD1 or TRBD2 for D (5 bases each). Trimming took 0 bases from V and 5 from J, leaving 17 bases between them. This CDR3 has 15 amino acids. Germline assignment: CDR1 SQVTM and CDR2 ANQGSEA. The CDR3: CSVEEVGAGSDEQYF. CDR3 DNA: TGCAGCGTTGAAGAAGTAGGGGCAGGGAGCGACGAGCAGTACTTC.

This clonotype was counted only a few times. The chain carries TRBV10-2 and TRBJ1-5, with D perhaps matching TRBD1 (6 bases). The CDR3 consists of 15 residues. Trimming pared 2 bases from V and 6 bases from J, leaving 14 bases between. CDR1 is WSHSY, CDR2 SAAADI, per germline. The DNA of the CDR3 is TGCGCCAGCAGTGAGGTCTCGGGGGCAGGTCAGCCCCAGCATTTT. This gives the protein CASSEVSGAGQPQHF.